This TCR beta chain originates from a study of blood T cell repertoires in COVID-19. Original data processing: Reference gene primer amplification gave nucleated cell count estimates. Repertoires were generated with immunoSEQ multiplex PCR, while TCRdb's copy carries only in-frame clones and drops some. D and trimming come from the DNA, and the V and J calls and clone size come from that table. The sample lists 200,000 or so clones, nearly 90% occurring once. Per the germline V gene, CDR1 is KGHDR and CDR2 is SFDVKD. This CDR3 has 13 amino acids. V was trimmed by 2 bases and J by 6 bases, leaving 10 bases between them.

The sample was PBMCs or T cells enriched from blood (not recorded which). The chain combines TRBV24-1 with TRBJ2-7, with unresolved D. This TCR derives from a woman between 40 and 55 years old with acute COVID-19. CDR3 sequence: CATSDSPNGEQYF. The CDR3 DNA reads as TGTGCCACCAGTGATTCCCCGAACGGCGAGCAGTACTTC.